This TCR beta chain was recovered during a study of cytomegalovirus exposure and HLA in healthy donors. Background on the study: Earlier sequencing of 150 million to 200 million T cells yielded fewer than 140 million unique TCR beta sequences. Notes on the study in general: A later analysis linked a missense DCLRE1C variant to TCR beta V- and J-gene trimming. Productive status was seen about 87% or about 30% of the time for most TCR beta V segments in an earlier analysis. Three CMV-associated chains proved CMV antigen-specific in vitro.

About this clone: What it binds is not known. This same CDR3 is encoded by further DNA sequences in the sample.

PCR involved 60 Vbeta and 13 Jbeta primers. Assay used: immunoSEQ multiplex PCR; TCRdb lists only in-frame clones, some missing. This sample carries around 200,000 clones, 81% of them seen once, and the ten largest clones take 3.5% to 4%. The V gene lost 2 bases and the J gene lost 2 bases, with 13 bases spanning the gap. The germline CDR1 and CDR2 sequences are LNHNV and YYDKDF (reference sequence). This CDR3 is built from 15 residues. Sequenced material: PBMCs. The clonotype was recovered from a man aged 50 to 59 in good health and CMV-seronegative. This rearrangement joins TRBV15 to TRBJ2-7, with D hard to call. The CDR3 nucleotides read TGTGCCACCAGCAGAAACGCGCCGGTCCCCTACGAGCAGTACTTC. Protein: CATSRNAPVPYEQYF.